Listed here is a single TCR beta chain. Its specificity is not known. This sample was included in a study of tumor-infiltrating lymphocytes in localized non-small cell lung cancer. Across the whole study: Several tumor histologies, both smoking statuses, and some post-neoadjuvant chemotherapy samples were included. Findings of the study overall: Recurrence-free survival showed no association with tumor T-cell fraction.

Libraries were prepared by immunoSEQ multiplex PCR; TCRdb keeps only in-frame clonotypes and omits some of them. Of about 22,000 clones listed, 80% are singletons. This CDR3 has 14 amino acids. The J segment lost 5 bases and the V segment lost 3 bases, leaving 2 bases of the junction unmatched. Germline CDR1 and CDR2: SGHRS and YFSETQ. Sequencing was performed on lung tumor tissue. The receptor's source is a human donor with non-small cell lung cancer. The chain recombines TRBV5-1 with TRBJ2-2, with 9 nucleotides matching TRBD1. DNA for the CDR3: TGCGCCAGCAGCTGGGACAGGGTAACCGGGGAGCTGTTTTTT. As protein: CASSWDRVTGELFF.